This T cell receptor beta chain appears in the sequencing data of a study of neoadjuvant anti-PD-1 for oral cavity cancer. Study information: Non-progressing patients received a fourth nivolumab dose near day 43, then surgery on days 50-56.

A word on this clone: Its antigen is not known.

This CDR3 is 12 amino acids long. V lost 6 bases, J lost 4 bases, and 9 bases lay in between. Germline-derived CDR1 and CDR2 are MNHEY and SVGAGI. Assay: immunoSEQ multiplex PCR; the TCRdb copy retains only in-frame clones and omits some. The sample holds approximately 7,100 clones, roughly 45% seen once. Study conclusions and caveats: Each response group had just a few patients in TCR analyses. Expansion of preexisting intratumoral clones was suggested to aid response.

The chain employs TRBV6-5 and TRBJ1-2; the D gene is possibly TRBD1 (6 bases). The receptor was isolated from a person between 40 and 79 years old with oral cavity squamous cell carcinoma. The starting material was tumor tissue, obtained before nivolumab (anti-PD-1) treatment. CDR3 amino acids: CASRETGYGYTF. The CDR3 DNA follows: TGTGCCAGCAGGGAGACAGGCTATGGCTACACCTTC.